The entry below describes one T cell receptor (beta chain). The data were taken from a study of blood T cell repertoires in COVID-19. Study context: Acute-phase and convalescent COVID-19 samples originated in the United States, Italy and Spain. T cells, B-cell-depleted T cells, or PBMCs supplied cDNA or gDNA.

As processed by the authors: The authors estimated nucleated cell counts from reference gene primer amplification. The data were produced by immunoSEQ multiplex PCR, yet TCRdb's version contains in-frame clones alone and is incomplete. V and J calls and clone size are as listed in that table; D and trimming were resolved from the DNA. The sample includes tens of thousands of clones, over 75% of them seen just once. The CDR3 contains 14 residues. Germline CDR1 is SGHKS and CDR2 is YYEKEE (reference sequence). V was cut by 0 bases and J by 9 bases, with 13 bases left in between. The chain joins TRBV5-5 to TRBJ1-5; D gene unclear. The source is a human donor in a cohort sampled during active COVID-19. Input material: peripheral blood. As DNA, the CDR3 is TGTGCCAGCAGCTTGGATTCCGCCGCCGGGCCCCAGCATTTT. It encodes CASSLDSAAGPQHF.